This T cell receptor (beta chain) originates from a study of T cell repertoires in cytomegalovirus infection. On the study more broadly: CMV infection together with matching HLA type was indicated by public TCR beta signatures. Study-wide results and limits: The ex vivo response showed dominance by HLA-C-restricted CMV-specific TCR beta clonotypes. The cumulative frequency of public TCR beta families identified carriers of CMV plus the relevant HLA.

The germline V gene has CDR1 SQVTM and CDR2 ANQGSEA. Trimming cost V 5 bases and J 7 bases, with 17 bases left between them. There are 13 residues in the CDR3. TCRdb reprocessed the reads via MiXCR and lists one record per CDR3 protein. The sample lists more than 140,000 distinct CDR3 sequences, roughly 6% seen once, with roughly 17% in the top ten. This clonotype was picked up many times. Antigen unknown. The source material was PBMCs. The V call is TRBV29-1, the J call TRBJ1-1; D is unclear. The source is a human donor in good health (CMV status not recorded). Some clones in this sample may be carry-over from other donors' samples. The CDR3 DNA reads TGCAGCGTTCTGCCTTTAACCGGCGGTGAAGCTTTCTTT. This sequence encodes CSVLPLTGGEAFF.